This TCR beta chain was identified during a study of shared clonotypes between healthy human individuals. Findings of the study overall: Measured sharing among donors was expected to vary with sequencing depth.

The V gene's germline CDR1 is SQVTM and CDR2 ANQGSEA. This CDR3 contains 16 residues. Trimming shortened V by 4 bases and J by 2 bases, and 19 bases separated the two germline ends. This clone has a count of ten or more. The antigen is unknown. For sorted subsets, 150 to 200 ng DNA per replicate equaled 30,000 or so T cell genomes. Assay: immunoSEQ multiplex PCR; the TCRdb copy retains only in-frame clones and omits some. Found here are 700,000 or so clones, around 72% of them singletons; the top ten hold less than 2%. The chain is built from TRBV29-1 and TRBJ2-3, with a weak D call TRBD2 (5 bases). The sequence derives from a woman younger than 45 in good health. Material for sequencing was memory CD4+ T cells sorted from blood. Subset meaning: CD45RA-negative fraction. The CDR3 nucleotides read TGCAGCGTTGTTGAGGGTGGGCAGACTTTCACAGATACGCAGTATTTT. This encodes CSVVEGGQTFTDTQYF.